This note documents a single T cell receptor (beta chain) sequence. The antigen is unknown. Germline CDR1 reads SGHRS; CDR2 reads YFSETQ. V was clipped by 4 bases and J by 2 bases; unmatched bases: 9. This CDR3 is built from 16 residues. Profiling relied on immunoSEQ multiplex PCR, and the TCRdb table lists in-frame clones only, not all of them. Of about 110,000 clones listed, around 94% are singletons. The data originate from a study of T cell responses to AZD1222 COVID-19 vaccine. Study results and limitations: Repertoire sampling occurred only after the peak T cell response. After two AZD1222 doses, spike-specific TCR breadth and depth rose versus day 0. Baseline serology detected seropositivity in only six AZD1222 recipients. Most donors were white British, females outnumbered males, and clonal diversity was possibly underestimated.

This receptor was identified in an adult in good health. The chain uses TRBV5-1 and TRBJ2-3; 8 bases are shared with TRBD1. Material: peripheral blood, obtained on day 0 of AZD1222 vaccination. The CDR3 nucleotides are TGCGCCAGCAGCCTACCGACAGGGGCAGACACAGATACGCAGTATTTT. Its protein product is CASSLPTGADTDTQYF.